The 12 T cell receptor beta chains below all came from one sample that was sequenced in a study of blood T cell repertoires in COVID-19. Some clones are missing from TCRdb's copy, which holds only in-frame ones; the method was immunoSEQ multiplex PCR. This sample has a few hundred thousand clones, with 89% found just once. The sample consisted of peripheral blood. The receptors shown here come from a woman in her 40s who had recovered from COVID-19.

The chain employs TRBV25-1 and TRBJ1-2, with TRBD1 matching over 7 bases. J gave up 4 bases and V 0 bases, and 5 bases lay outside the gene matches. The CDR3 extends over 15 amino acids. Germline-derived CDR1 and CDR2 are MGHDK and SYGVNS. For the CDR3, the DNA is TGTGCCAGCAGTGAATATGGGACAGAGGGCTATGGCTACACCTTC. It is translated as CASSEYGTEGYGYTF.

The chain joins TRBV7-9 to TRBJ2-7, with D hard to call. The germline CDR1 and CDR2 sequences are SEHNR and FQNEAQ (reference sequence). CDR3 length: 13 residues. The V end was cut by 5 bases, the J end by 1 base, with 9 bases between. The DNA of the CDR3 is TGTGCCAGCAGCCCTACAGAGTCCTACGAGCAGTACGTC. Amino acids: CASSPTESYEQYV.

The chain carries TRBV7-9 and TRBJ2-1; D is possibly TRBD1 (5 bases). The V gene lost 5 bases and the J gene lost 5 bases, with 13 bases spanning the gap. The CDR3 spans 14 residues. Germline CDR1 is SEHNR and CDR2 is FQNEAQ (reference sequence). The CDR3 nucleotides are TGTGCCAGCAGCCCCGTAGTAGGGGACAATGAGCAGTTCTTC. Protein sequence: CASSPVVGDNEQFF.

This rearrangement joins TRBV3-1 (or the pseudogene TRBV3-2) to TRBJ2-1, with 10 bases identical to TRBD2. Germline assignment: CDR1 LGHDT and CDR2 YNNKEL (reference sequence). Trimming removed 0 bases from V and 0 bases from J; junction bases left unmatched: 5. This CDR3 spans 18 amino acids. This CDR3 reads CASSQELAGSSSYNEQFF. For the CDR3, the DNA is TGTGCCAGCAGCCAAGAACTAGCGGGGTCTAGCTCCTACAATGAGCAGTTCTTC.

This clone has a handful of counts. Other DNA sequences of this sample code for an identical CDR3. The rearrangement links TRBV19 to TRBJ1-1; no firm D call. Trimming left V 3 bases short and J 3 bases short, with 8 bases between. CDR1 is LNHDA and CDR2 is SQIVND in the germline V gene (reference sequence). This CDR3 spans 13 amino acids. The DNA for the CDR3 is TGTGCCAGTAGTATCCCCGGGGACACTGAAGCTTTCTTT. This gives the protein CASSIPGDTEAFF.

This chain uses TRBV19 with TRBJ2-2, with 10 nucleotides matching TRBD1. The V segment lost 4 bases and the J segment 3 bases; nucleotides outside the gene matches: 5. In germline, CDR1 is LNHDA, CDR2 SQIVND (reference sequence). The CDR3 length is 16 residues. The CDR3 sequence is CASSNPTGGDTGELFF. DNA for the CDR3: TGTGCCAGTAGTAACCCGACAGGGGGCGACACCGGGGAGCTGTTTTTT.

J is TRBJ1-1 and V is TRBV6-6; D gene uncertain. V was shortened by 8 bases and J by 0 bases, with 10 bases between the two germline ends. Germline CDR1 MNHNY, CDR2 SVGAGI (reference sequence). The CDR3 has 13 amino acids. CDR3 region: CASERQMNTEAFF. CDR3 DNA: TGTGCCAGCGAACGACAAATGAACACTGAAGCTTTCTTT.

The chain couples TRBV4-1 to TRBJ1-1; D is uncertain. There are 15 residues in the CDR3. Germline-derived CDR1 and CDR2 are MGHRA and YSYEKL. Trimming removed 4 bases from V and 4 bases from J, with 16 bases in between. The CDR3 here is CASSLLPGGGTEAFF. CDR3 nucleotide sequence: TGCGCCAGCAGCCTGCTACCGGGCGGAGGCACTGAAGCTTTCTTT.

The CDR3 DNA is TGTGCCAGCAGTCGGCAGGGGAGCACCGGGGAGCTGTTTTTT. This sequence encodes CASSRQGSTGELFF. The chain combines TRBV6-6 with TRBJ2-2, with TRBD1 as a possible D gene (6 bases). Looked up from germline, CDR1 is MNHNY and CDR2 is SVGAGI (reference sequence). Trimming took 5 bases from V and 4 from J, leaving 11 bases between them. This CDR3 is 14 amino acids long.

The rearrangement links TRBV30 to TRBJ1-2, with D possibly TRBD1 on 6 matching bases. The germline CDR1 and CDR2 sequences are GTSNPN and SVGIG (reference sequence). The CDR3 is 13 amino acids. Here the CDR3 reads CGLGQGFNYGYTF. DNA of the CDR3: TGTGGGCTGGGGCAGGGGTTTAACTATGGCTACACCTTC.

V and J are TRBV10-1 and TRBJ2-2, with D unresolved. V dropped 6 bases and J dropped 4 bases, with 12 bases sitting between them. The CDR3 loop spans 14 amino acids. Germline V gene sequence: CDR1 WNHNN, CDR2 SYGVQD (reference sequence). The CDR3 nucleotides are TGCGCCAGCAGCCCCACCCCGGGCACCGGGGAGCTGTTTTTT. Translation: CASSPTPGTGELFF.

The V and J genes are TRBV10-1 and TRBJ2-1; perhaps TRBD1 as D (6 bases). There are 14 residues in the CDR3. Germline assignment: CDR1 WNHNN and CDR2 SYGVQD (reference sequence). The ends were cut back, 6 bases at V and 8 bases at J, with 17 bases in the middle. Here the CDR3 reads CASRLTGPADEQFF. As DNA, the CDR3 is TGCGCCAGCAGGTTGACAGGACCGGCAGATGAGCAGTTCTTC.